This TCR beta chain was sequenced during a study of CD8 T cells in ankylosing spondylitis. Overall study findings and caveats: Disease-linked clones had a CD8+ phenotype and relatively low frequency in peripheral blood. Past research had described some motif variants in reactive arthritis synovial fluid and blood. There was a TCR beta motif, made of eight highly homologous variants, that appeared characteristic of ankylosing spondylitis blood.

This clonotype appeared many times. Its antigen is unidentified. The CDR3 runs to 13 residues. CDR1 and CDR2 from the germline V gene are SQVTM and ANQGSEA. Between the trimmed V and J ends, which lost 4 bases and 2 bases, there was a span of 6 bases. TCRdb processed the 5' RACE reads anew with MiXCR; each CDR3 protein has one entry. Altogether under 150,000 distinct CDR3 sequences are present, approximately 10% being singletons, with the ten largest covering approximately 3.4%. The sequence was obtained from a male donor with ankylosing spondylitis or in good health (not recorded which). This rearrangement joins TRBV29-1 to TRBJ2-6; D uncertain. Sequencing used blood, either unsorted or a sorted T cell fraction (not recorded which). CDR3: CSVVSAGANVLTF. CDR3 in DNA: TGCAGCGTTGTAAGCGCTGGGGCCAACGTCCTGACTTTC.